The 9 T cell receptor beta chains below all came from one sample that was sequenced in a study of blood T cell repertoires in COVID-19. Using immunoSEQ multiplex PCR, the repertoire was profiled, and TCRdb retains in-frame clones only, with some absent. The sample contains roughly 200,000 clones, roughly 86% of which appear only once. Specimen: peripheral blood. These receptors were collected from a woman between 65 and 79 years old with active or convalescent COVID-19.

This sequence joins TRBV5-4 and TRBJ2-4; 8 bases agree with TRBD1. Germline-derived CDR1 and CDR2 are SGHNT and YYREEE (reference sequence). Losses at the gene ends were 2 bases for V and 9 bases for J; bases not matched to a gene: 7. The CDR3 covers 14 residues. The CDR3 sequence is CASSFDRGVGIQYF. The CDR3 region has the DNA TGTGCCAGCAGCTTCGACAGGGGAGTTGGCATTCAGTACTTC.

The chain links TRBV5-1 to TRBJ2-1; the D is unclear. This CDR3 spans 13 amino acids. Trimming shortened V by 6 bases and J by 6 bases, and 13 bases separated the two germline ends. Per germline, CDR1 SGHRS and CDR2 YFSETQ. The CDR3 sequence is CASNLDGVNEQFF. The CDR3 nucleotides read TGCGCCAGCAACCTAGACGGAGTCAATGAGCAGTTCTTC.

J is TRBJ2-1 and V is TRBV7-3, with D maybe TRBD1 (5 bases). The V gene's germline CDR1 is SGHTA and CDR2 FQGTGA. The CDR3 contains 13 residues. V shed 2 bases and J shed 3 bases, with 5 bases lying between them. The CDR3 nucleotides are TGTGCCAGCAGCTTAGACAGCTACAATGAGCAGTTCTTC. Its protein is CASSLDSYNEQFF.

In DNA, the CDR3 is TGTGCCAGCAGCGGCGGTGTGGCATCTGGGGCCAACGTCCTGACTTTC. Residues: CASSGGVASGANVLTF. This rearrangement joins TRBV9 to TRBJ2-6; no definite D call. Germline-derived CDR1 and CDR2 are SGDLS and YYNGEE. The germline V and J ends were trimmed by 3 bases and 1 base, with 11 bases remaining between them. The CDR3 runs 16 residues. Drawing the rest from reference TRBV9 and TRBJ2-6, the complete variable domain is DSGVTQTPKHLITATGQRVTLRCSPRSGDLSVYWYQQSLDQGLQFLIQYYNGEERAKGNILERFSAQQFPDLHSELNLSSLELGDSALYFCASSGGVASGANVLTFGAGSRLTVL.

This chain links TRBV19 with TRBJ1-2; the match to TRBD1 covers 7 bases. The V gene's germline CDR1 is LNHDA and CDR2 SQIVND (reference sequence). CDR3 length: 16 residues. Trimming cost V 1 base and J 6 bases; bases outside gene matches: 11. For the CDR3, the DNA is TGTGCCAGTAGTATAGCCGGCGGACAGGCGCGGAATGGCTACACCTTC. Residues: CASSIAGGQARNGYTF.

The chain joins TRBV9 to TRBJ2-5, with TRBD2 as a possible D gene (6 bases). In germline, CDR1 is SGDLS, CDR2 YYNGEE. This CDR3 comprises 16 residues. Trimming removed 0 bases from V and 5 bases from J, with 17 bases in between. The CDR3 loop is CASSVGVGGGEETQYF. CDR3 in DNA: TGTGCCAGCAGCGTAGGAGTTGGTGGAGGGGAGGAGACCCAGTACTTC.

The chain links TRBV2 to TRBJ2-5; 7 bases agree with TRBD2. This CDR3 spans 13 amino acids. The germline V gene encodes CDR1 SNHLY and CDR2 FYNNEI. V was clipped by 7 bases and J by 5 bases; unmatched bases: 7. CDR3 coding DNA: TGTGCCAGCACCTGGGGGGGGACGGAGACCCAGTACTTC. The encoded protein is CASTWGGTETQYF. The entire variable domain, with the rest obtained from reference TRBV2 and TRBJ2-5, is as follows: EPEVTQTPSHQVTQMGQEVILRCVPISNHLYFYWYRQILGQKVEFLVSFYNNEISEKSEIFDDQFSVERPDGSNFTLKIRSTKLEDSAMYFCASTWGGTETQYFGPGTRLLVL.

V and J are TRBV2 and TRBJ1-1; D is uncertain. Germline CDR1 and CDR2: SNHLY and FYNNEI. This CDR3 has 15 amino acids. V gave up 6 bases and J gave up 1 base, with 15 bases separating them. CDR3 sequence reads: CASSPGSTGNTEAFF. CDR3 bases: TGTGCCAGCAGCCCCGGGTCGACGGGGAACACTGAAGCTTTCTTT.

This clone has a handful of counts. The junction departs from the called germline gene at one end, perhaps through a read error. The DNA for the CDR3 is TGTGCCAGCAGCGGCGGACAGAGGCGATTGATCTTC. This gives the protein CASSGGQRRLIF. The chain is built from TRBV9 and TRBJ2-1, with D perhaps matching TRBD1 (6 bases). Germline assignment: CDR1 SGDLS and CDR2 YYNGEE. The CDR3 runs 12 residues.